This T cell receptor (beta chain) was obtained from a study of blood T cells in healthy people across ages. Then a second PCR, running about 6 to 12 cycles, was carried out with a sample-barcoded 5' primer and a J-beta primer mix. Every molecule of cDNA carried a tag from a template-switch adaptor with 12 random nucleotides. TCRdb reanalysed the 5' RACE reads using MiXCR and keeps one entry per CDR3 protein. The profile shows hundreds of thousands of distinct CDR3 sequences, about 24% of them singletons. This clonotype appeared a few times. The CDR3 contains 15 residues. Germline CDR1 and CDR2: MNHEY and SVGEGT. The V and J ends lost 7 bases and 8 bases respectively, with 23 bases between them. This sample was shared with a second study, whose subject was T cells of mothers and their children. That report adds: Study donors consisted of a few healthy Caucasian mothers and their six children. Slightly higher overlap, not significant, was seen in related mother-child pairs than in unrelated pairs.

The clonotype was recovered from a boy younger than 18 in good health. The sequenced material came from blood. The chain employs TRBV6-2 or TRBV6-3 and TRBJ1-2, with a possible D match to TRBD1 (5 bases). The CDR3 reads CASTTRRKPKGGYTF. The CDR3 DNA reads TGTGCCAGCACTACCAGACGGAAGCCGAAGGGGGGCTACACCTTC.